These T cell receptor beta chains were read from a single sample in a study of CD8+CD57+ T cells in acquired aplastic anemia. Using its own MiXCR run on the reads, TCRdb lists one record per CDR3 protein. The sample comprises about 180,000 distinct CDR3 sequences, 55% to 65% of which are singletons, and approximately 46% rests with the top ten. The sample taken for sequencing was sorted CD4+, CD8+, or CD8+CD57+ T cells (not recorded which) from PBMCs. The receptors were gathered from a human donor with aplastic anemia. Both conserved end residues are part of each CDR3. The D gene is left open where the match is weak. The size field is filled for only some rows; it gives once, few, many or a size class.

V: TRBV7-9; D: -; size: -; J: TRBJ2-2; CDR3: CASSPPMVGNTGELFF; DNA: TGTGCCAGCTCACCACCGATGGTGGGAAACACCGGGGAGCTGTTTTTT
V: TRBV7-9; D: -; size: -; J: TRBJ2-7; CDR3: CASSSPLSSYEQYF; DNA: TGTGCCAGCAGCTCTCCCCTCAGCTCCTACGAGCAGTACTTC
V: TRBV6-5; D: -; size: many; J: TRBJ1-5; CDR3: CASIGPDDSNQPQHF; DNA: TGTGCCAGCATTGGCCCCGACGATAGCAATCAGCCCCAGCATTTT
V: TRBV7-9; D: TRBD1; size: few; J: TRBJ2-7; CDR3: CASSLAQGLYYEQYF; DNA: TGTGCCAGCAGTTTAGCACAGGGGTTGTACTACGAGCAGTACTTC
V: TRBV2; D: -; size: many; J: TRBJ1-2; CDR3: CANLTAELSNYGYTF; DNA: TGTGCCAACCTGACAGCCGAACTATCTAACTATGGCTACACCTTC
V: TRBV20-1; D: -; size: -; J: TRBJ1-1; CDR3: CSARGRGSLSPEAFF; DNA: TGCAGTGCTAGAGGGAGGGGCAGTCTCTCTCCTGAAGCTTTCTTT
V: TRBV4-1; D: -; size: many; J: TRBJ1-1; CDR3: CASSQSKGGGTEAFF; DNA: TGCGCCAGCAGCCAATCCAAGGGGGGTGGCACTGAAGCTTTCTTT
V: TRBV29-1; D: TRBD1; size: -; J: TRBJ2-5; CDR3: CSVGDRVGETQYF; DNA: TGCAGCGTTGGAGACAGGGTCGGAGAGACCCAGTACTTC
V: TRBV7-9; D: -; size: many; J: TRBJ2-4; CDR3: CASSYRVDIQYF; DNA: TGTGCCAGCAGCTACAGGGTGGACATTCAGTACTTC
V: TRBV15; D: -; size: -; J: TRBJ1-1; CDR3: CATSRVTEAFF; DNA: TGTGCCACCAGCAGAGTCACTGAAGCTTTCTTT
V: TRBV2; D: TRBD2; size: -; J: TRBJ2-1; CDR3: CASSGSGGGANEQFF; DNA: TGTGCCAGCAGTGGGAGCGGCGGGGGGGCCAATGAGCAGTTCTTC
V: TRBV7-3; D: -; size: few; J: TRBJ1-6; CDR3: CATADISNSPLHF; DNA: TGTGCCACCGCGGACATAAGTAATTCACCCCTCCACTTT
V: TRBV20-1; D: TRBD1; size: many; J: TRBJ2-7; CDR3: CSARVGQGLDEQYF; DNA: TGCAGTGCTAGAGTGGGACAGGGACTGGACGAGCAGTACTTC
V: TRBV20-1; D: -; size: -; J: TRBJ2-7; CDR3: CSARDQGQVYEQYF; DNA: TGCAGTGCTAGAGATCAAGGACAAGTCTACGAGCAGTACTTC
V: TRBV19; D: -; size: many; J: TRBJ2-7; CDR3: CASSMTFRGEQYF; DNA: TGTGCCAGTAGTATGACCTTCAGGGGCGAGCAGTACTTC
V: TRBV20-1; D: TRBD1; size: many; J: TRBJ2-4; CDR3: CSARQTGSTLAKNIQYF; DNA: TGCAGTGCTAGACAGACAGGGTCGACTCTAGCCAAAAACATTCAGTACTTC
V: TRBV2; D: TRBD2; size: -; J: TRBJ2-7; CDR3: CALGGEIIYEQYF; DNA: TGTGCCCTCGGGGGGGAGATCATTTACGAGCAGTACTTC
V: TRBV10-2; D: TRBD1; size: many; J: TRBJ2-7; CDR3: CASSESRAGGNEQYF; DNA: TGCGCCAGCAGTGAGTCGAGGGCAGGGGGCAACGAGCAGTACTTC
V: TRBV24-1; D: -; size: -; J: TRBJ2-2; CDR3: CATKRGTDDTGELFF; DNA: TGTGCCACCAAGCGGGGGACAGATGACACCGGGGAGCTGTTTTTT
V: TRBV20-1; D: TRBD1; size: -; J: TRBJ1-2; CDR3: CSAGGRGNYGYTF; DNA: TGCAGTGCAGGGGGCAGGGGGAACTATGGCTACACCTTC
V: TRBV7-9; D: -; size: -; J: TRBJ2-5; CDR3: CASGSPGPSRETQYF; DNA: TGTGCCAGCGGCTCGCCGGGACCTAGTAGGGAGACCCAGTACTTC
V: TRBV7-9; D: TRBD1; size: -; J: TRBJ1-2; CDR3: CASSGQGAVSGYTF; DNA: TGTGCCAGCAGCGGACAGGGGGCGGTTTCTGGCTACACCTTC
V: TRBV7-8; D: TRBD2; size: -; J: TRBJ2-5; CDR3: CASSLRTSGRLETQYF; DNA: TGTGCCAGCAGCCTTAGGACTAGCGGGAGGCTTGAGACCCAGTACTTC
V: TRBV20-1; D: TRBD1; size: -; J: TRBJ2-7; CDR3: CSARDLTGREQYF; DNA: TGCAGTGCTAGAGATTTGACAGGGCGTGAGCAGTACTTC
V: TRBV6-1; D: -; size: -; J: TRBJ2-3; CDR3: CASSVNDRLYTDTQYF; DNA: TGCGCCAGCAGTGTCAACGACAGGCTCTACACAGATACGCAGTATTTT
V: TRBV13; D: -; size: many; J: TRBJ1-4; CDR3: CASSEHQTAANEKLFF; DNA: TGTGCCAGCAGCGAGCATCAGACAGCGGCTAATGAAAAACTGTTTTTT
V: TRBV10-3; D: TRBD1; size: -; J: TRBJ1-6; CDR3: CAISPETGLSPLHF; DNA: TGTGCCATCAGCCCTGAGACAGGGTTGTCACCCCTCCACTTT
V: TRBV15; D: -; size: -; J: TRBJ2-1; CDR3: CATSGGTSSYNEQFF; DNA: TGTGCCACCAGCGGAGGGACGAGCTCCTACAATGAGCAGTTCTTC
V: TRBV10-3; D: -; size: -; J: TRBJ2-7; CDR3: CAISENYEQYF; DNA: TGTGCCATCAGTGAGAATTACGAGCAGTACTTC
V: TRBV4-2; D: TRBD1; size: -; J: TRBJ2-1; CDR3: CASSPDRAYNEQFF; DNA: TGTGCCAGCAGTCCGGACAGGGCCTACAATGAGCAGTTCTTC
V: TRBV6-1; D: -; size: few; J: TRBJ2-1; CDR3: CASSELGVEGNEQFF; DNA: TGTGCCAGCAGTGAACTGGGGGTTGAAGGTAATGAGCAGTTCTTC
V: TRBV4-1; D: -; size: once; J: TRBJ1-6; CDR3: CASSQATGNSPLHF; DNA: TGCGCCAGCAGCCAAGCAACAGGGAATTCACCCCTCCACTTT
V: TRBV2; D: -; size: -; J: TRBJ2-6; CDR3: CASRSAGGANVLTF; DNA: TGTGCCAGCAGATCGGCTGGAGGGGCCAACGTCCTGACTTTC
V: TRBV7-2; D: -; size: once; J: TRBJ2-2; CDR3: CASSLGGGALRGELFF; DNA: TGTGCCAGCAGCTTGGGCGGGGGCGCCCTAAGAGGGGAGCTGTTTTTT
V: TRBV2; D: -; size: -; J: TRBJ2-4; CDR3: CASSLGSILAKNIQYF; DNA: TGTGCCAGCAGTTTAGGCTCAATTCTAGCCAAAAACATTCAGTACTTC
V: TRBV20-1; D: -; size: few; J: TRBJ1-6; CDR3: CSASAGTTNSPLHF; DNA: TGCAGTGCTAGTGCAGGGACGACTAATTCACCCCTCCACTTT
V: TRBV19; D: -; size: -; J: TRBJ2-5; CDR3: CASSQIGGKETQYF; DNA: TGTGCCAGTAGTCAAATCGGCGGGAAAGAGACCCAGTACTTC
V: TRBV7-3; D: TRBD2; size: -; J: TRBJ2-1; CDR3: CASSLSGGALDEQFF; DNA: TGTGCCAGCAGCCTCAGCGGGGGGGCGTTGGATGAGCAGTTCTTC
V: TRBV2; D: -; size: once; J: TRBJ2-2; CDR3: CATHPGQENTGELFF; DNA: TGTGCCACCCATCCCGGGCAGGAGAACACCGGGGAGCTGTTTTTT
V: TRBV2; D: -; size: many; J: TRBJ2-7; CDR3: CASSDGSYEQYF; DNA: TGTGCCAGCAGCGACGGTTCCTACGAGCAGTACTTC
V: TRBV29-1; D: TRBD1; size: -; J: TRBJ2-1; CDR3: CSVEEGTGKGYNEQFF; DNA: TGCAGCGTTGAAGAAGGGACAGGGAAAGGCTACAATGAGCAGTTCTTC
V: TRBV5-1; D: -; size: -; J: TRBJ2-3; CDR3: CASGPTVGSTDTQYF; DNA: TGCGCCAGCGGACCAACAGTAGGGAGCACAGATACGCAGTATTTT
V: TRBV20-1; D: -; size: -; J: TRBJ2-7; CDR3: CSARLYEQYF; DNA: TGCAGTGCTAGACTCTACGAGCAGTACTTC
V: TRBV10-3; D: -; size: -; J: TRBJ1-4; CDR3: CLICPQFNEKLFF; DNA: TGTCTTATATGCCCGCAGTTCAATGAAAAACTGTTTTTT
V: TRBV9; D: -; size: -; J: TRBJ2-3; CDR3: CASSSSGGSTDTQYF; DNA: TGTGCCAGCAGTTCTAGTGGGGGGAGCACAGATACGCAGTATTTT
V: TRBV10-3; D: -; size: -; J: TRBJ2-1; CDR3: CATEGNFNEQFF; DNA: TGTGCCACCGAGGGAAATTTCAATGAGCAGTTCTTC
V: TRBV7-9; D: -; size: -; J: TRBJ2-3; CDR3: CASSQAIRDTQYF; DNA: TGTGCCAGCAGCCAGGCTATCCGGGATACGCAGTATTTT
V: TRBV29-1; D: TRBD1; size: -; J: TRBJ1-2; CDR3: CSATDRVDYGYTF; DNA: TGCAGCGCAACTGACAGGGTCGACTATGGCTACACCTTC
V: TRBV19; D: TRBD1; size: many; J: TRBJ2-2; CDR3: CASSIVVLGTGGPRTGELFF; DNA: TGTGCCAGTAGTATAGTCGTTTTAGGGACAGGGGGCCCCAGAACCGGGGAGCTGTTTTTT
V: TRBV12-3/TRBV12-4; D: -; size: -; J: TRBJ1-5; CDR3: CASSLDVQPQHF; DNA: TGTGCCAGCAGTTTAGACGTCCAGCCCCAGCATTTT
V: TRBV9; D: -; size: -; J: TRBJ1-3; CDR3: CASSPRGEQSYTIYF; DNA: TGTGCCAGCAGCCCAAGAGGGGAACAGAGTTACACCATATATTTT
V: TRBV4-1; D: -; size: once; J: TRBJ1-3; CDR3: CASSPRFGSGNTIYF; DNA: TGCGCCAGCAGCCCGAGATTTGGGTCTGGAAACACCATATATTTT
V: TRBV2; D: TRBD2; size: -; J: TRBJ2-5; CDR3: CASSPGTSGGARSKETQYF; DNA: TGTGCCAGCAGCCCCGGGACTAGCGGGGGAGCGAGAAGCAAAGAGACCCAGTACTTC
V: TRBV5-1; D: -; size: many; J: TRBJ1-4; CDR3: CASSDGTGEKLFF; DNA: TGCGCCAGCAGCGACGGGACCGGCGAAAAACTGTTTTTT
V: TRBV20-1; D: -; size: few; J: TRBJ1-1; CDR3: CSASWSRSLTEAFF; DNA: TGCAGTGCTAGTTGGTCCAGGTCGCTCACTGAAGCTTTCTTT
V: TRBV4-1; D: -; size: -; J: TRBJ2-3; CDR3: CASSPIGTDTQYF; DNA: TGTGCCAGCAGCCCGATTGGCACAGATACGCAGTATTTT
V: TRBV10-3; D: TRBD2; size: -; J: TRBJ2-7; CDR3: CAISDGRTSGRYEQYF; DNA: TGTGCCATCAGTGACGGGAGGACTAGCGGGAGATACGAGCAGTACTTC